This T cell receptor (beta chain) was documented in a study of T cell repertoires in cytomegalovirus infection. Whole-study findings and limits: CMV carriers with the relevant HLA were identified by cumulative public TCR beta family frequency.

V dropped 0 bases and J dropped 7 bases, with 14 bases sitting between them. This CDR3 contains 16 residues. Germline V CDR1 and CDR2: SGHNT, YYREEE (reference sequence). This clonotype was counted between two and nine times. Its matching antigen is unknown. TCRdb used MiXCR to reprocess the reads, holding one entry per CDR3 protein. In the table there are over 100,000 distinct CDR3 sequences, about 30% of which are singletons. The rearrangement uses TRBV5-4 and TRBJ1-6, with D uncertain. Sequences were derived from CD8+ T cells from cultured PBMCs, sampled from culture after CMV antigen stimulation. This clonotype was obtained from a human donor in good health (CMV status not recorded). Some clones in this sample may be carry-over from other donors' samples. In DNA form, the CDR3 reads TGTGCCAGCAGCTTGGACATCCCGAGATACAATTCACCCCTCCACTTT. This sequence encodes CASSLDIPRYNSPLHF. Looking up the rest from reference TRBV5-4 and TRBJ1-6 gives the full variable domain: ETGVTQSPTHLIKTRGQQVTLRCSSQSGHNTVSWYQQALGQGPQFIFQYYREEENGRGNFPPRFSGLQFPNYSSELNVNALELDDSALYLCASSLDIPRYNSPLHFGNGTRLTVT.